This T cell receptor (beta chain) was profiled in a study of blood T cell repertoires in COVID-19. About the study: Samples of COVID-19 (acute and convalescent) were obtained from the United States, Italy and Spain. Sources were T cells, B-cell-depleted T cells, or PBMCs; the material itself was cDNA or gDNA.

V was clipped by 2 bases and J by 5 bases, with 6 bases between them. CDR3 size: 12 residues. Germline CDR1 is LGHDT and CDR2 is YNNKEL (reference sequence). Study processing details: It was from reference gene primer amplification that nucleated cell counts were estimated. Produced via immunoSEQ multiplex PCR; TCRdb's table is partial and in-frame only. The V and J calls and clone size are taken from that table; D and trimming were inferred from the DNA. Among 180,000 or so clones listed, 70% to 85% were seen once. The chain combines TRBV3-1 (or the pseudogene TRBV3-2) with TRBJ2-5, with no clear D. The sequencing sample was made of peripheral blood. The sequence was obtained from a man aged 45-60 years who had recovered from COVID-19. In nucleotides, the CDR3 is TGTGCCAGCAGCCAAATGGGCGAGACCCAGTACTTC. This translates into CASSQMGETQYF.